This T cell receptor beta chain was sequenced during a study of cytomegalovirus exposure and HLA in healthy donors. In the study overall: In a previous analysis, more than 90 million unique TCR beta sequences were found from some 180 million T cells. Around 77 million unique TCRs from HLA-typed donors made up an early data release.

About this clone: Its specificity is unknown.

Amplification used 60 Vbeta primers and 13 Jbeta primers. Clones were sequenced by immunoSEQ multiplex PCR, and TCRdb holds only the in-frame ones, with some missing. Its listing shows 40,000 to 60,000 clones. Deletions cut 5 bases from V and 3 bases from J, with 10 bases between. This CDR3 is 13 amino acids long. The germline V gene encodes CDR1 LNHDA and CDR2 SQIVND (reference sequence). General study points: TCR beta V- and J-gene trimming, according to a later analysis, was linked to a missense DCLRE1C variant. A later analysis reportedly found that, within productive TCRs, an Asian-associated ancestry cluster had fewer N-insertions than the mean observed across the roughly 630 donors.

Sequencing input: PBMCs. This chain links TRBV19 with TRBJ1-2, with TRBD1 as a possible D gene (5 bases). This sequence was found in a female donor in good health and CMV-seronegative. CDR3 coding DNA: TGTGCCAGTAGTGTGGACACCGACTATGGCTACACCTTC. Translating gives CASSVDTDYGYTF.